Sequencing of this T cell receptor beta chain was carried out in a study of chemoradiotherapy in HPV16-positive cancers. At the level of the study: Two HPV16-positive patients' cells yielded candidate HPV-specific clones and common motifs.

Sequencing used immunoSEQ multiplex PCR; TCRdb keeps in-frame clones, though not all of them. The sample holds about 53,000 clones, about nine tenths seen once. Findings of the study overall: During treatment, candidate HPV-specific clones and E7-related motifs expanded in tumor. In HPV16-positive patients, HPV-responsive T-cell expansion tracked better recurrence-free survival.

As concerns this clone: Its antigen is currently unknown.

Germline CDR1 is MGHDK and CDR2 is SYGVNS. V gave up 4 bases and J gave up 0 bases, with 13 bases separating them. The CDR3 runs 15 residues. The sequence came from a human donor with HPV-associated anogenital cancer. This specimen was blood, taken from a patient who underwent chemoradiotherapy. The chain employs TRBV25-1 and TRBJ2-7; the D is unclear. The CDR3 loop reads CASSGVGPSSYEQYF. The CDR3 DNA sequence: TGTGCCAGCAGTGGGGTCGGGCCCAGCTCCTACGAGCAGTACTTC.